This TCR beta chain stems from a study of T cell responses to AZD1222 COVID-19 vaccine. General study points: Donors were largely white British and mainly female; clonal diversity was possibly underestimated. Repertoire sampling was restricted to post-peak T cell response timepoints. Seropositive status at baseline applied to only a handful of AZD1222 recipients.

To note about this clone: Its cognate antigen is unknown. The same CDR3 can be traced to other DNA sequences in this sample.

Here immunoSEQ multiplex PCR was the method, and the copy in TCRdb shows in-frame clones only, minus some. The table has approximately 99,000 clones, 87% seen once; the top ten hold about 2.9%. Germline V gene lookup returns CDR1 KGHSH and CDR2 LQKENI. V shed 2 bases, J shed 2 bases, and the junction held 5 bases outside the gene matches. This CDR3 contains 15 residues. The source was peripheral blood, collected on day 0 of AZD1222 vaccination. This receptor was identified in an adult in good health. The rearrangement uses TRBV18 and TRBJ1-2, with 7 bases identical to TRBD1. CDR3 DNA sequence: TGTGCCAGCTCACCAGTATTACAGGGGAACTATGGCTACACCTTC. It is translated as CASSPVLQGNYGYTF.